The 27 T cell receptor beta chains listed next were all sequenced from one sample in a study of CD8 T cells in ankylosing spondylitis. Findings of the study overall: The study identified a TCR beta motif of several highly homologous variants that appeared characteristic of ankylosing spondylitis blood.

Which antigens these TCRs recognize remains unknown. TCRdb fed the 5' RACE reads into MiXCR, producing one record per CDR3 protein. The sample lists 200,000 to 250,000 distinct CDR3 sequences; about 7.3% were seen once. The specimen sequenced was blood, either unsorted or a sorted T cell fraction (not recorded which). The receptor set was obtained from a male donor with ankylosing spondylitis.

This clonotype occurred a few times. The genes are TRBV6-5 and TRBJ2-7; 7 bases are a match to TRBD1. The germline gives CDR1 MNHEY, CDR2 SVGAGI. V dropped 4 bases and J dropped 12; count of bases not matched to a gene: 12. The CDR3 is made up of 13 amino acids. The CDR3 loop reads CASSSILTGTAYF. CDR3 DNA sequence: TGTGCCAGCAGTTCCATCTTGACCGGGACAGCGTACTTC.

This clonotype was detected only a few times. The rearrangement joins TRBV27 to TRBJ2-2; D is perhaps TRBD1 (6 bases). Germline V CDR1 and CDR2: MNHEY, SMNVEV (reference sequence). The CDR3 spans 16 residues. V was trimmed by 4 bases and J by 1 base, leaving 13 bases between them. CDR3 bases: TGTGCCAGCAGTTATCTGACAGGACTGAACACCGGGGAGCTGTTTTTT. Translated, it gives CASSYLTGLNTGELFF.

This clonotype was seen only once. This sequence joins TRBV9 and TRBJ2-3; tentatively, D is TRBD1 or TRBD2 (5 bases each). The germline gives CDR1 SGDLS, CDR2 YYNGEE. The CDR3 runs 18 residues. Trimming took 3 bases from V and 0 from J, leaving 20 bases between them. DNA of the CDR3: TGTGCCAGCAGCGGGGCAGGGAGAACCAGGTCTAGCACAGATACGCAGTATTTT. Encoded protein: CASSGAGRTRSSTDTQYF.

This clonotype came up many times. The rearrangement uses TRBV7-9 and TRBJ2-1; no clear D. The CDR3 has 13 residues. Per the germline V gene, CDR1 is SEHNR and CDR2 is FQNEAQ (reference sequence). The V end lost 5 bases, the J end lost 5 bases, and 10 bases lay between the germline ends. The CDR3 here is CASSPIQDNEQFF. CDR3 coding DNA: TGTGCCAGCAGCCCTATTCAGGACAATGAGCAGTTCTTC.

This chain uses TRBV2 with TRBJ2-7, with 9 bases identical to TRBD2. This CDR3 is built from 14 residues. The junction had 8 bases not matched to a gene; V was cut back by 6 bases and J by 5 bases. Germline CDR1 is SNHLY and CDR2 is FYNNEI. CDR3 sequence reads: CASREWREGDEQYF. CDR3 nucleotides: TGTGCCAGCAGGGAGTGGCGGGAGGGTGACGAGCAGTACTTC. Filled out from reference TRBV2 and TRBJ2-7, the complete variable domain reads EPEVTQTPSHQVTQMGQEVILRCVPISNHLYFYWYRQILGQKVEFLVSFYNNEISEKSEIFDDQFSVERPDGSNFTLKIRSTKLEDSAMYFCASREWREGDEQYFGPGTRLTVT.

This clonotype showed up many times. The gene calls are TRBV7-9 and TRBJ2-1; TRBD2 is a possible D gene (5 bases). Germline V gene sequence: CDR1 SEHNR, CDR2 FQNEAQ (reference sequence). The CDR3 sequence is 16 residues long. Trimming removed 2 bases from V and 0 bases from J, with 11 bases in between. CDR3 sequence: CASSLSGGSSYNEQFF. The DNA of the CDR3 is TGTGCCAGCAGCTTATCGGGTGGGAGCTCCTACAATGAGCAGTTCTTC.

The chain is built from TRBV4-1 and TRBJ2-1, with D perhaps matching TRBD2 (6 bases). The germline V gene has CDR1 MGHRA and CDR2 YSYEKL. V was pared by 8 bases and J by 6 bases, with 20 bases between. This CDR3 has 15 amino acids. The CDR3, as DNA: TGCGCCAGCGGAACTCGCGTATGGGGAGGCAATGAGCAGTTCTTC. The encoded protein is CASGTRVWGGNEQFF.

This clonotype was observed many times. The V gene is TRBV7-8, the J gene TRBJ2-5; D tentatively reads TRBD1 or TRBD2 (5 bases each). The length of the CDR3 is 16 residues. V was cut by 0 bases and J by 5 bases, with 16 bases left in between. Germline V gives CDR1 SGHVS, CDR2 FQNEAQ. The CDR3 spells CASSLAGRRGTETQYF. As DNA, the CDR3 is TGTGCCAGCAGCTTAGCGGGACGCCGCGGCACGGAGACCCAGTACTTC.

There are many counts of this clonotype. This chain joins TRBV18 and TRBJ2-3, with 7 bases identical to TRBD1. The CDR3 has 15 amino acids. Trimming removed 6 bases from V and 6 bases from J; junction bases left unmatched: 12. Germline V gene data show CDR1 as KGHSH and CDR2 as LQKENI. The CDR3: CASSQTGIETDTQYF. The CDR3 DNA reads TGTGCCAGCTCCCAGACAGGGATCGAGACGGATACGCAGTATTTT.

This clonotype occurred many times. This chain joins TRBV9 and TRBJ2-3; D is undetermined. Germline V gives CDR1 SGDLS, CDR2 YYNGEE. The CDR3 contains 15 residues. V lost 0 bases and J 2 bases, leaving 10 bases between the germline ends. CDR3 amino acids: CASSVALADTDTQYF. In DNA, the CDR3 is TGTGCCAGCAGCGTAGCTCTGGCAGACACAGATACGCAGTATTTT.

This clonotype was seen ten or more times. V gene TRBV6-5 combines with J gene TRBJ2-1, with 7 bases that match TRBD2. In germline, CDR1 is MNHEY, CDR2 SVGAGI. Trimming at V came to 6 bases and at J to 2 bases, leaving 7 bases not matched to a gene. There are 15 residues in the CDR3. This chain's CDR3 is CASSLEGLAYNEQFF. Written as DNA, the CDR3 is TGTGCCAGCAGCTTAGAAGGACTAGCCTACAATGAGCAGTTCTTC.

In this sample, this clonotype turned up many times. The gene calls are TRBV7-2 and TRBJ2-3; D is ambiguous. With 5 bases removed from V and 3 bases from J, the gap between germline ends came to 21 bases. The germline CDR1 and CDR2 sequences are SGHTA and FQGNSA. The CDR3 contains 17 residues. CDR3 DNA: TGTGCCAGCAGCCCCGAGGCGGTGCAATTTCGGACAGATACGCAGTATTTT. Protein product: CASSPEAVQFRTDTQYF.

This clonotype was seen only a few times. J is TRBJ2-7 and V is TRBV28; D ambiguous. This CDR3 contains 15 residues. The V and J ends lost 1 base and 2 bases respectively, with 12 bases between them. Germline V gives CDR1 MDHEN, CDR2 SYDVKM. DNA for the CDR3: TGTGCCAGCAGTTTATATGGATCGTCTGCCTACGAGCAGTACTTC. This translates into CASSLYGSSAYEQYF.

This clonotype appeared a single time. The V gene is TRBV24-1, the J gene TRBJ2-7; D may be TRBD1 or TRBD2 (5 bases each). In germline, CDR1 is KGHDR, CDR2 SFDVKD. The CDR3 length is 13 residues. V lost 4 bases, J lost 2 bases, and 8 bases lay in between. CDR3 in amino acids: CATSEGTAYEQYF. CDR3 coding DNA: TGTGCCACCAGTGAGGGGACGGCCTACGAGCAGTACTTC.

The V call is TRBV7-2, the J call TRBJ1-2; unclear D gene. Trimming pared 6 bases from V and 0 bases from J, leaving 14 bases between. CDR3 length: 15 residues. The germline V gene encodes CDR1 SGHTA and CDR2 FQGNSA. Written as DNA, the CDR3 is TGTGCCAGCAGTCATCCGGGCAAAGCTAACTATGGCTACACCTTC. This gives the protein CASSHPGKANYGYTF.

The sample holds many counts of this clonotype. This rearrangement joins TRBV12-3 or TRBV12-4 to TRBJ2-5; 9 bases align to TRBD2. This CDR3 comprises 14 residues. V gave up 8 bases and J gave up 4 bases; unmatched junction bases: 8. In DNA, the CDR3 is TGTGCCAGCGCGAATAGCGGGAGCCGAGAGACCCAGTACTTC. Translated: CASANSGSRETQYF.

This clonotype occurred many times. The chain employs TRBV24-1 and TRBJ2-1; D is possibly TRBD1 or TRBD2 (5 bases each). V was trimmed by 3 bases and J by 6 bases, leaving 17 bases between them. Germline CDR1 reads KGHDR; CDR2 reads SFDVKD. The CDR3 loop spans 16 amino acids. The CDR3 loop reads CATSDQGVSGSNEQFF. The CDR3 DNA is TGTGCCACCAGTGATCAGGGAGTCTCGGGATCCAATGAGCAGTTCTTC.

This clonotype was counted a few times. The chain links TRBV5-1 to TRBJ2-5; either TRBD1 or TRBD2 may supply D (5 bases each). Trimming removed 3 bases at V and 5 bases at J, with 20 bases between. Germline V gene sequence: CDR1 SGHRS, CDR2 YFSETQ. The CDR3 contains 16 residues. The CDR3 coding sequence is TGCGCCAGCAGCTCCGGGACCACAACCCTGGGGGAGACCCAGTACTTC. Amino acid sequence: CASSSGTTTLGETQYF.

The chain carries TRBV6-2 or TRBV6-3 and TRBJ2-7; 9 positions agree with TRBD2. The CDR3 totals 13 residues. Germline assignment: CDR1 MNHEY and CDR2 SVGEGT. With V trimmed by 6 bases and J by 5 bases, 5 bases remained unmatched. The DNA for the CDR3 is TGTGCCAGCAGCTGGACTAGCGTCAACGAGCAGTACTTC. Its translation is CASSWTSVNEQYF.

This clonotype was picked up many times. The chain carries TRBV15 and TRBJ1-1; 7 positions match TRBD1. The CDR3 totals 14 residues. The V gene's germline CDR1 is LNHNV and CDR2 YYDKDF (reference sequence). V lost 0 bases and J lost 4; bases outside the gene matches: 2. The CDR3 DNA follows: TGTGCCACCAGCAGAGAAGACAGGGTCACTGAAGCTTTCTTT. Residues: CATSREDRVTEAFF.

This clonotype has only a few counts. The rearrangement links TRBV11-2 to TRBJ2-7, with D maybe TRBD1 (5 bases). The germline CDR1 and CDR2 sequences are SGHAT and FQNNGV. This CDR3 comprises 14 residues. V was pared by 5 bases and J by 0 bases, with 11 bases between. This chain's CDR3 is CASSLSRASYEQYF. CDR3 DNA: TGTGCCAGCAGCCTCAGCAGGGCCTCCTACGAGCAGTACTTC.

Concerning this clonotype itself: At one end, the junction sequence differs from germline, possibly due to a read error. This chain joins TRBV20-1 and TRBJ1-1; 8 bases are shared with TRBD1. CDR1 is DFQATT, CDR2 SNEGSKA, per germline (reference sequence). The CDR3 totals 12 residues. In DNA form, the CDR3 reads TGCAGTGCTGGAGACAGGGGCACTGAAGCTTTCTTT. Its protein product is CSAGDRGTEAFF.

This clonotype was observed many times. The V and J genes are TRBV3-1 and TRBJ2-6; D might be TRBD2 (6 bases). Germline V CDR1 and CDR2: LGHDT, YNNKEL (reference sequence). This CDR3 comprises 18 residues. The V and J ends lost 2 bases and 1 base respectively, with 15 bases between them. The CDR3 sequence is CASSQQRDFPSGANVLTF. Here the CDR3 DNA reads TGTGCCAGCAGCCAACAGAGGGACTTCCCATCTGGGGCCAACGTCCTGACTTTC.

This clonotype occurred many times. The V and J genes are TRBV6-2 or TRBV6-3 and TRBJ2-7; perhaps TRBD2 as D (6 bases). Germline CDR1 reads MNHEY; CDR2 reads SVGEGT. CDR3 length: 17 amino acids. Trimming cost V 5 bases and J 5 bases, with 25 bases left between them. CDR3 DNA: TGTGCCAGCAGTCTCCGGGACTCCTCTCTCTCGATCCACGAGCAGTACTTC. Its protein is CASSLRDSSLSIHEQYF.

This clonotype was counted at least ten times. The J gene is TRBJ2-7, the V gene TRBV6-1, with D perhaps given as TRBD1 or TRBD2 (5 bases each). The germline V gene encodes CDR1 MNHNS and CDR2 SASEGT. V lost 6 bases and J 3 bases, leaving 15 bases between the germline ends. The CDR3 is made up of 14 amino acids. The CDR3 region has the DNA TGTGCCAGCAGACCCGGGACGGAACTCTACGAGCAGTACTTC. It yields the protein CASRPGTELYEQYF.

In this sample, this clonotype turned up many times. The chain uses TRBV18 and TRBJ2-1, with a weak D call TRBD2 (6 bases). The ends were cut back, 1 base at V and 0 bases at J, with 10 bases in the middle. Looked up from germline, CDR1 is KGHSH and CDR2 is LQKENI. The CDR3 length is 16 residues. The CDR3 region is CASSPRGLSSYNEQFF. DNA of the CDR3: TGTGCCAGCTCACCACGGGGACTGTCCTCCTACAATGAGCAGTTCTTC.

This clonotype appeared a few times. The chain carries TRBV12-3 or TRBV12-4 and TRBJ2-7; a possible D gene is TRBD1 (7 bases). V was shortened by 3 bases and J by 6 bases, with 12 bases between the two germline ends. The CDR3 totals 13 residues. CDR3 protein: CASSFGRGAEQYF. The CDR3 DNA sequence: TGTGCCAGCAGTTTTGGCAGGGGGGCCGAGCAGTACTTC.